This T cell receptor (beta chain) was documented in a study of post-analysis software for immune sequencing data. Study-wide background: Patients had relapsing-remitting, secondary progressive or progressive-relapsing multiple sclerosis; some lacked subtype.

cDNA libraries of TCR beta carried unique molecular identifiers. TCRdb redid the calling of the PCR reads with MiXCR, one entry per CDR3 protein. The table lists under 900,000 distinct CDR3 sequences, approximately 50% of them singletons. Overall study results and limits: Four to six TRBV segments were significantly more frequent in patients than in controls. TRBV5-6, TRBV5-1 and TRBV20-1 were among these segments.

Of note for this clonotype: The antigen is not known.

The CDR3 sequence is 13 residues long. J gave up 6 bases and V 5 bases, and 4 bases lay outside the gene matches. CDR1 and CDR2 (germline): SGHTA, FQGTGA. The sequence was collected from a girl aged 5 to 17 with multiple sclerosis. The gene calls are TRBV7-3 and TRBJ1-2; the match to TRBD1 covers 9 bases. Input material: blood. CDR3 loop: CASSGQGRDGYTF. DNA of the CDR3: TGTGCCAGCAGCGGACAGGGGCGTGATGGCTACACCTTC.